One and the same sample provided the 20 T cell receptor beta chains below, sequenced in a study of blood T cell repertoires in COVID-19. TCRdb keeps only in-frame clones here, not all; method: immunoSEQ multiplex PCR. The data hold about 250,000 clones, with under 90% observed a single time. The specimen sequenced was PBMCs or T cells enriched from blood (not recorded which). These receptor sequences come from a young man who had recovered from COVID-19.

The V gene is TRBV7-2, the J gene TRBJ1-4; D is ambiguous. CDR1 and CDR2 from the germline V gene are SGHTA and FQGNSA. The CDR3 consists of 15 residues. V was pared by 2 bases and J by 0 bases, with 7 bases between. The CDR3 spells CASSLLDTTNEKLFF. The CDR3 DNA sequence: TGTGCCAGCAGCTTACTAGATACAACTAATGAAAAACTGTTTTTT.

This chain connects TRBV12-3 or TRBV12-4 to TRBJ1-2; D not certain. V was trimmed by 6 bases and J by 4 bases, leaving 9 bases between them. This CDR3 is 12 amino acids long. As DNA, the CDR3 is TGTGCCAGCAGCGGCGGCGGCTATGGCTACACCTTC. Its protein is CASSGGGYGYTF.

This clone turned up a few times. This sequence joins TRBV7-2 and TRBJ2-4, with 9 bases aligning to TRBD2. Per germline, CDR1 SGHTA and CDR2 FQGNSA. This CDR3 has 13 amino acids. J lost 8 bases, V lost 1 base, and 0 bases had no gene match. The CDR3 coding sequence is TGTGCCAGCAGCTTAGGACTAGCGGACATTCAGTACTTC. Amino acids: CASSLGLADIQYF.

CDR3 DNA sequence: TGTGCCAGCAGCGGCGGGCAGACTTACACTGAAGCTTTCTTT. Residues: CASSGGQTYTEAFF. The genes are TRBV7-9 and TRBJ1-1; D not certain. CDR1 SEHNR and CDR2 FQNEAQ come from the germline V gene (reference sequence). V gave up 5 bases and J gave up 3 bases, with 13 bases separating them. CDR3 length equals 14 residues.

The V call is TRBV5-1, the J call TRBJ2-2, with 10 bases that match TRBD2. The CDR3 loop spans 16 amino acids. The V and J ends lost 3 bases and 1 base, in that order; junction bases with no gene match: 3. Germline V gene data show CDR1 as SGHRS and CDR2 as YFSETQ. CDR3: CASSYWTSGNTGELFF. Written as DNA, the CDR3 is TGCGCCAGCAGCTACTGGACTAGCGGGAACACCGGGGAGCTGTTTTTT.

The J gene is TRBJ1-4, the V gene TRBV7-8; D is unresolved. CDR1 SGHVS and CDR2 FQNEAQ come from the germline V gene. V lost 7 bases and J lost 0, with 12 bases in between. The CDR3 totals 15 residues. The DNA of the CDR3 is TGTGCCAGCAAGTTAGCGGTAGCAACTAATGAAAAACTGTTTTTT. This encodes CASKLAVATNEKLFF.

The sample holds one count of this clone. J is TRBJ2-3 and V is TRBV6-1; D might be TRBD2 (5 bases). Trimming removed 3 bases at V and 9 bases at J, with 7 bases between. Germline assignment: CDR1 MNHNS and CDR2 SASEGT. The CDR3 is 11 amino acids. CDR3 bases: TGTGCCAGCAGTGACGGGGTCACGCAGTATTTT. It translates to CASSDGVTQYF.

This rearrangement joins TRBV18 to TRBJ2-1, with TRBD1 identical over 8 bases. CDR3 size: 15 residues. Germline V gives CDR1 KGHSH, CDR2 LQKENI. The trim removed 3 bases at V and 8 bases at J, leaving 9 bases unmatched. The CDR3 protein is CASSPGQVLVDEQFF. The CDR3 DNA follows: TGTGCCAGCTCACCGGGACAGGTCCTCGTCGATGAGCAGTTCTTC.

This chain joins TRBV28 and TRBJ2-3; 7 bases are a match to TRBD1. The CDR3 runs 17 residues. J lost 2 bases, V lost 4 bases, and 12 bases had no gene match. Germline lookup yields CDR1 MDHEN and CDR2 SYDVKM. CDR3 residues: CASSSPSKGQVTDTQYF. The CDR3 DNA reads as TGTGCCAGCAGTTCCCCGTCAAAAGGACAGGTCACAGATACGCAGTATTTT. The variable domain in full, with the rest retrieved from reference TRBV28 and TRBJ2-3, is DVKVTQSSRYLVKRTGEKVFLECVQDMDHENMFWYRQDPGLGLRLIYFSYDVKMKEKGDIPEGYSVSREKKERFSLILESASTNQTSMYLCASSSPSKGQVTDTQYFGPGTRLTVL.

This chain links TRBV2 with TRBJ2-6; 10 bases line up with TRBD1. Per germline, CDR1 SNHLY and CDR2 FYNNEI. After removal of 0 bases from V and 0 bases from J, the junction contained 2 bases not matched to a gene. This CDR3 is built from 18 residues. In DNA, the CDR3 is TGTGCCAGCAGTGAAGCGGGACAGGGGTTCTCTGGGGCCAACGTCCTGACTTTC. Amino acids: CASSEAGQGFSGANVLTF.

The rearrangement uses TRBV19 and TRBJ1-1; D gene unclear. The CDR3 sequence is 16 residues long. V was trimmed by 7 bases and J by 2 bases, leaving 20 bases between them. Germline-derived CDR1 and CDR2 are LNHDA and SQIVND (reference sequence). In DNA form, the CDR3 reads TGTGCCAGTACCGGAGGGTATCGGCTTTTAAACACTGAAGCTTTCTTT. Translating gives CASTGGYRLLNTEAFF.

The V and J genes are TRBV19 and TRBJ2-1, with 7 positions matching TRBD1. Germline trimming cut 10 bases from V and 5 bases from J; bases unmatched to any gene: 11. The CDR3 sequence is 14 residues long. Germline CDR1 and CDR2: LNHDA and SQIVND (reference sequence). The CDR3, as DNA: TGTGCCATTAAGGGTGGGGACAGAAACAATGAGCAGTTCTTC. This gives the protein CAIKGGDRNNEQFF.

The chain carries TRBV6-1 and TRBJ2-2; D remains ambiguous. Germline V gene sequence: CDR1 MNHNS, CDR2 SASEGT. The V gene lost 2 bases and the J gene lost 1 base, with 8 bases spanning the gap. The CDR3 runs 15 residues. The CDR3 spells CASSEPARNTGELFF. CDR3 sequence (DNA): TGTGCCAGCAGTGAACCCGCCAGGAACACCGGGGAGCTGTTTTTT.

V usage is TRBV5-5 and J usage is TRBJ2-7; D may be TRBD1 (6 bases). The CDR3 covers 15 residues. Between the trimmed V and J ends, which lost 4 bases and 3 bases, there was a span of 17 bases. Germline CDR1 reads SGHKS; CDR2 reads YYEKEE (reference sequence). In DNA form, the CDR3 reads TGTGCCAGCAGCCCACTTGCCCGGACAGTCTACGAGCAGTACTTC. The encoded protein is CASSPLARTVYEQYF.

This clone was recorded a few times. This chain uses TRBV28 with TRBJ1-1, with D maybe TRBD1 (6 bases). CDR3 length: 16 residues. The V end was cut by 5 bases, the J end by 1 base, with 17 bases between. Germline V gene lookup returns CDR1 MDHEN and CDR2 SYDVKM. CDR3 DNA sequence: TGTGCCAGCAGTCCCGCAGGGGCTCTACCGAACACTGAAGCTTTCTTT. The encoded protein is CASSPAGALPNTEAFF.

This chain connects TRBV18 to TRBJ2-3; 8 nucleotides match TRBD2. Per germline, CDR1 KGHSH and CDR2 LQKENI. The trim removed 7 bases at V and 2 bases at J, leaving 8 bases unmatched. This CDR3 region has 15 residues. The CDR3 loop reads CASYSGIRVTDTQYF. The CDR3 DNA reads TGTGCCAGCTATAGCGGGATAAGAGTCACAGATACGCAGTATTTT. Looking up the rest from reference TRBV18 and TRBJ2-3 gives the full variable domain: NAGVMQNPRHLVRRRGQEARLRCSPMKGHSHVYWYRQLPEEGLKFMVYLQKENIIDESGMPKERFSAEFPKEGPSILRIQQVVRGDSAAYFCASYSGIRVTDTQYFGPGTRLTVL.

This clone was counted a few times. V usage is TRBV5-3 and J usage is TRBJ2-7, with unresolved D. TRBV5-3 is an ORF, and what it does is uncertain. The length of the CDR3 is 11 residues. Trimming cost V 4 bases and J 2 bases, with 4 bases left between them. Here the CDR3 reads CARSGAYEQYF. The CDR3 bases are TGTGCCAGAAGCGGAGCCTACGAGCAGTACTTC.

This rearrangement joins TRBV30 to TRBJ2-2; 9 bases map to TRBD1. This CDR3 is 15 amino acids long. The germline CDR1 and CDR2 sequences are GTSNPN and SVGIG (reference sequence). V shed 3 bases, J shed 5 bases, and the junction held 7 bases outside the gene matches. The DNA of the CDR3 is TGTGCCTGGAGAAAGGGACAGGGAAGAACCGGGGAGCTGTTTTTT. As protein: CAWRKGQGRTGELFF.

This chain joins TRBV28 and TRBJ2-7; 11 bases are a match to TRBD2. J was trimmed by 3 bases and V by 5 bases; bases with no gene match: 9. CDR1 is MDHEN and CDR2 is SYDVKM in the germline V gene. The CDR3 covers 16 residues. CDR3 sequence: CASSRKLLAGVYEQYF. CDR3 coding DNA: TGTGCCAGCAGTCGAAAACTACTAGCGGGAGTCTACGAGCAGTACTTC.

This chain joins TRBV11-3 and TRBJ2-1; 7 bases line up with TRBD1. V lost 2 bases, J lost 4 bases, and 2 bases stayed unmatched. The CDR3 has 14 amino acids. Germline values: CDR1 SGHNT, CDR2 YENEEA. The CDR3 here is CASSLTGVYNEQFF. In DNA form, the CDR3 reads TGTGCCAGCAGCTTAACAGGGGTTTACAATGAGCAGTTCTTC.